These 13 T cell receptor beta chains share one sample of origin, sequenced in a study of blood T cell repertoires in COVID-19. Clones were read by immunoSEQ multiplex PCR, and TCRdb kept only the in-frame ones, dropping some. The sample includes approximately 270,000 clones, 85% to 90% of them seen just once. Sequencing used PBMCs or T cells enriched from blood (not recorded which). These receptors all come from a man aged 35 to 55 who had recovered from COVID-19.

V is TRBV28 and J is TRBJ1-3, with D hard to call. Germline-derived CDR1 and CDR2 are MDHEN and SYDVKM. Trimming pared 8 bases from V and 0 bases from J, leaving 8 bases between. The CDR3 is 13 amino acids. The CDR3 loop is CASEVDSGNTIYF. The DNA of the CDR3 is TGTGCCAGCGAGGTAGACTCTGGAAACACCATATATTTT.

Here the CDR3 DNA reads TGTGCCAGCAGCTTAGCTGCGGCGGGGGGAGCTTTCTTT. Translation: CASSLAAAGGAFF. The chain couples TRBV11-1 to TRBJ1-1; a possible D gene is TRBD1 (5 bases). CDR3 size: 13 residues. V lost 0 bases and J 10 bases, leaving 12 bases between the germline ends. Germline CDR1 reads SGHAT; CDR2 reads FQDESV (reference sequence).

V usage is TRBV7-6 and J usage is TRBJ2-2; TRBD1 might be the D (6 bases). Trimming removed 5 bases from V and 4 bases from J, with 14 bases in between. The CDR3 consists of 15 residues. The V gene's germline CDR1 is SGHVS and CDR2 FNYEAQ. For the CDR3, the DNA is TGTGCCAGCAGCAAACAAACAGGGCGCACCGGGGAGCTGTTTTTT. This translates into CASSKQTGRTGELFF.

Here the CDR3 reads CASSQDTATYGYTF. The CDR3, as DNA: TGCGCCAGCAGCCAAGATACAGCCACCTATGGCTACACCTTC. This chain connects TRBV4-3 to TRBJ1-2, with no clear D. The CDR3 covers 14 residues. From germline, CDR1 is LGHNA and CDR2 YSLEER. Trimming left V 0 bases short and J 4 bases short, with 9 bases between.

This sequence joins TRBV3-1 (or the pseudogene TRBV3-2) and TRBJ1-4; D remains ambiguous. Germline V CDR1 and CDR2: LGHDT, YNNKEL (reference sequence). The CDR3 totals 12 residues. V lost 3 bases and J lost 8, with 7 bases in between. The CDR3 region has the DNA TGTGCCAGCAGCCAGAGGGTGGAAAAACTGTTTTTT. It encodes CASSQRVEKLFF.

This clone was seen once. The chain couples TRBV11-2 to TRBJ2-1; 12 bases fit TRBD2. CDR3 length: 15 residues. The trim removed 4 bases at V and 6 bases at J, leaving 4 bases unmatched. Germline V gene data show CDR1 as SGHAT and CDR2 as FQNNGV. CDR3 nucleotide sequence: TGTGCCAGCAGCTCCCGACTAGCGGGGGCCAATGAGCAGTTCTTC. Translation gives CASSSRLAGANEQFF.

The V gene is TRBV3-1 (or the pseudogene TRBV3-2), the J gene TRBJ2-7; 7 bases agree with TRBD1. There are 15 residues in the CDR3. After removal of 5 bases from V and 7 bases from J, the junction contained 14 bases not matched to a gene. Germline assignment: CDR1 LGHDT and CDR2 YNNKEL (reference sequence). DNA of the CDR3: TGTGCCAGCAGCAGTAGAGAACAGGGGAGAGGTGAGCAGTACTTC. Translated: CASSSREQGRGEQYF.

V is TRBV6-5 and J is TRBJ2-7; 8 nucleotides agree with TRBD1. Trimming at V came to 0 bases and at J to 3 bases, leaving 4 bases not matched to a gene. Germline-derived CDR1 and CDR2 are MNHEY and SVGAGI. The CDR3 is 15 amino acids. CDR3: CASSYSGTGHYEQYF. CDR3 sequence (DNA): TGTGCCAGCAGTTACTCGGGGACAGGCCACTACGAGCAGTACTTC.

This chain uses TRBV11-2 with TRBJ1-5; no definite D call. The germline V gene has CDR1 SGHAT and CDR2 FQNNGV. This CDR3 is 13 amino acids long. V dropped 1 base and J dropped 4 bases, with 5 bases sitting between them. The CDR3 reads CASSLAPNQPQHF. The CDR3 nucleotides read TGTGCCAGCAGCTTAGCCCCTAATCAGCCCCAGCATTTT.

The chain carries TRBV9 and TRBJ2-7, with a weak D call TRBD1 (6 bases). In germline, CDR1 is SGDLS, CDR2 YYNGEE. Between the trimmed V and J ends, which lost 2 bases and 5 bases, there was a span of 14 bases. The CDR3 is 14 amino acids. CDR3 sequence (DNA): TGTGCCAGCAGCGTGACCGGGACATCTGACGAGCAGTACTTC. This gives the protein CASSVTGTSDEQYF.

The chain couples TRBV20-1 to TRBJ1-5; 7 positions agree with TRBD1. CDR3 length: 15 residues. The J segment lost 0 bases and the V segment lost 3 bases, leaving 5 bases of the junction unmatched. Germline V gene lookup returns CDR1 DFQATT and CDR2 SNEGSKA (reference sequence). CDR3 amino acids: CSASEGGFSNQPQHF. DNA of the CDR3: TGCAGTGCTAGTGAAGGGGGCTTTAGCAATCAGCCCCAGCATTTT.

The chain has TRBV18 and TRBJ2-2, with TRBD2 as a possible D gene (6 bases). CDR1 and CDR2 (germline): KGHSH, LQKENI. Trimming left V 4 bases short and J 0 bases short, with 15 bases between. This CDR3 has 17 residues. The CDR3 sequence: CASSLLGGDPNTGELFF. Here the CDR3 DNA reads TGTGCCAGCTCACTTTTAGGCGGGGACCCGAACACCGGGGAGCTGTTTTTT.

The rearrangement links TRBV4-1 to TRBJ2-7; D is unclear. The ends were cut back, 5 bases at V and 2 bases at J, with 13 bases in the middle. Germline assignment: CDR1 MGHRA and CDR2 YSYEKL. This CDR3 contains 14 residues. The chain's CDR3 is CASSKLSPAYEQYF. The CDR3 DNA is TGCGCCAGCAGCAAGTTAAGTCCAGCCTACGAGCAGTACTTC.